Listed below are T cell receptor beta chains from one sample, sequenced in a study of T cell repertoires in cytomegalovirus infection. Antigen specificity for these receptors is unknown. TCRdb re-called the reads through MiXCR, storing one row per CDR3 protein. The sample yields about 27,000 distinct CDR3 sequences, 15% to 20% seen once. The specimen was CD8+ T cells from cultured PBMCs, collected from culture after CMV antigen stimulation. The origin of the receptors is a human donor in good health (CMV status not recorded). Some clones in this sample may be carry-over from other donors' samples. The CDR3 runs from the conserved cysteine through the conserved F or W. Each record gives: J gene, V gene, CDR3 protein.

TRBJ2-7,TRBV6-2/TRBV6-3,CASSYSGPYEQYF
TRBJ1-4,TRBV28,CASSLEDSGVMGEKLFF
TRBJ2-5,TRBV6-2/TRBV6-3,CASSYSILGRETQYF
TRBJ1-5,TRBV7-9,CASSLGYDQPQHF
TRBJ2-2,TRBV7-2,CASSLSARGTSPGELFF
TRBJ1-5,TRBV7-2,CASSLGGGSNQPQHF
TRBJ2-1,TRBV12-3/TRBV12-4,CARSPRRTINNEQFF
TRBJ2-7,TRBV7-2,CASSLWYEQYF
TRBJ1-1,TRBV7-2,CASSSHPTQAFF
TRBJ2-1,TRBV6-2/TRBV6-3,CASSPLAGGGNEQFF
TRBJ2-3,TRBV6-8,CASSDVGDTQYF
TRBJ1-1,TRBV7-6,CASSPAGGSLTEAFF
TRBJ1-6,TRBV11-3,CASSSSRQGWNSPLHF
TRBJ2-1,TRBV11-2,CASSLNAGELEQFF
TRBJ2-1,TRBV7-2,CASSLREGPYNEQFF
TRBJ1-2,TRBV11-2,CASSLVSGRGYTF
TRBJ1-6,TRBV10-3,CAISTGTGVSPLHF
TRBJ2-3,TRBV7-6,CASSLALGLAGDTQYF
TRBJ1-3,TRBV5-4,CASSRPESGNTIYF
TRBJ2-1,TRBV7-2,CASSLSGSGGNEQFF
TRBJ2-1,TRBV5-4,CASSAHLYSYNEQFF
TRBJ2-7,TRBV5-5,CASSLRDDTYEQYF
TRBJ2-7,TRBV7-9,CASSERIGEHEQYF
TRBJ2-3,TRBV7-9,CASSLGTSGLIADTQYF
TRBJ1-1,TRBV7-2,CASSLNRGRRNTEAFF
TRBJ2-7,TRBV7-9,CASSLGHRETYEQYF
TRBJ2-2,TRBV4-2,CASSPDRGPGELFF
TRBJ2-7,TRBV7-6,CASSPLVGDYEQYF
TRBJ2-5,TRBV10-3,CAISEPLSRNQETQYF
TRBJ1-1,TRBV7-9,CASSLALSEGFEAFF
TRBJ2-5,TRBV6-6,CASSRDEKFQETQYF
TRBJ2-5,TRBV7-9,CATTKLAGGPKETQYF
TRBJ1-1,TRBV6-2/TRBV6-3,CASSRTDLNTEAFF
TRBJ2-7,TRBV6-6,CATWDRAYEQYF
TRBJ2-1,TRBV11-2,CASSLEGREIDEQFF